The 5 T cell receptor beta chains listed next were all sequenced from one sample in a study of T cells in Graves' hyperthyroidism and ophthalmopathy. Template material for amplifying TCR beta CDR3 regions consisted of RNA transcripts. Primed by the HTBI set, a first-round RT-PCR was run on the TCR CDR3. TCRdb reanalysed the multiplex PCR reads using MiXCR and keeps one entry per CDR3 protein. The repertoire has 500,000 to 600,000 distinct CDR3 sequences, 20% of them found once; the top ten carry 47%. The specimen was blood. Receptors were obtained from a man aged 40-49 years with Graves' ophthalmopathy.

This clonotype was picked up a small number of times. The chain has TRBV9 and TRBJ1-2; tentative D call: TRBD1 (6 bases). V was trimmed by 0 bases and J by 14 bases, leaving 20 bases between them. The CDR3 has 14 amino acids. CDR1 is SGDLS, CDR2 YYNGEE, per germline. The CDR3 region is CASSVAGQGTSRTF. The CDR3 nucleotides read TGTGCCAGCAGCGTAGCTGGGCAGGGGACGTCAAGGACCTTC.

In its sample, this clonotype was seen many times. The chain joins TRBV11-2 to TRBJ2-1; D not certain. CDR3 length equals 12 residues. CDR1 and CDR2 from the germline V gene are SGHAT and FQNNGV. V was trimmed by 3 bases and J by 5 bases, leaving 5 bases between them. CDR3 amino acids: CASSFYNNEQFF. The CDR3 DNA is TGTGCCAGCAGCTTTTATAACAATGAGCAGTTCTTC. Variable domain in full (rest from reference TRBV11-2 and TRBJ2-1): EAGVAQSPRYKIIEKRQSVAFWCNPISGHATLYWYQQILGQGPKLLIQFQNNGVVDDSQLPKDRFSAERLKGVDSTLKIQPAKLEDSAVYLCASSFYNNEQFFGPGTRLTVL.

This clonotype came up many times. The DNA for the CDR3 is TGTGCCAGCACCGCGACAGAGTTCACAGATACGCAGTATTTT. Its protein is CASTATEFTDTQYF. The chain combines TRBV12-3 or TRBV12-4 with TRBJ2-3, with TRBD1 as a possible D gene (5 bases). There are 14 residues in the CDR3. Trimming cost V 7 bases and J 2 bases, with 13 bases left between them.

This clonotype has just a few counts. The V gene is TRBV29-1, the J gene TRBJ2-7; 8 bases line up with TRBD1. This CDR3 is 15 amino acids long. Germline CDR1 SQVTM, CDR2 ANQGSEA. Trimming cost V 6 bases and J 2 bases; bases outside gene matches: 12. CDR3 protein: CSVVTTGGMTYEQYF. The CDR3 nucleotides read TGCAGCGTCGTTACCACAGGGGGGATGACCTACGAGCAGTACTTC.

This clonotype was picked up a small number of times. The CDR3 coding sequence is TGTGCCAGCAGCCATCTAGCGGGGGGGCCGAATGAGCAGTTCTTC. Translated: CASSHLAGGPNEQFF. The chain recombines TRBV3-1 with TRBJ2-1; TRBD2 aligns across 12 bases. The CDR3 covers 15 residues. CDR1 LGHDT and CDR2 YNNKEL come from the germline V gene (reference sequence). The V and J ends lost 3 bases and 7 bases, in that order; junction bases with no gene match: 4.